This paragraph covers one TCR beta chain sequence. The sample belongs to a study of blood T cell repertoires in COVID-19. Original handling: For nucleated cells, counts were estimated from reference gene primer amplification. The data were produced by immunoSEQ multiplex PCR, yet TCRdb's version contains in-frame clones alone and is incomplete. D and trimming were read from the DNA, whereas the V and J calls and clone size are those reported in that table. The table includes more than 95,000 clones, nearly 90% detected once. Deletions cut 6 bases from V and 8 bases from J, with 16 bases between. CDR3 length: 13 amino acids.

The sample consisted of peripheral blood. The source is a man aged 50 to 60 in a cohort sampled during active COVID-19. The V call is TRBV12-3 or TRBV12-4, the J call TRBJ1-2; D call uncertain. This chain's CDR3 is CASSPDYVYGYTF. For the CDR3, the DNA is TGTGCCAGCAGCCCGGACTATGTCTACGGCTACACCTTC.